The next 29 T cell receptor beta chains were all read from a single sample in a study of blood T cell repertoires in COVID-19 (dated by TCRdb to the early 2020s). The library was prepared using the immunoSEQ multiplex PCR assay. The source is immuneACCESS, and TCRdb retained only in-frame sequences with V and J called. Part of the clones is not carried over; for the studies checked, unresolved V genes explain less than half of this, and the remainder is unexplained. This sample has about 220,000 clones in its table, and around 86% of those were observed once. Around 5.1% of the sample is in the top ten clones. The sequencing input was peripheral blood. The receptors here all came from a human donor in a cohort sampled during active COVID-19.

The chain couples TRBV19 to TRBJ2-1, with 13 bases lining up with TRBD2. The CDR3 totals 15 residues. The J segment lost 7 bases and the V segment lost 7 bases, leaving 7 bases of the junction unmatched. Germline-derived CDR1 and CDR2 are LNHDA and SQIVND (reference sequence). The DNA of the CDR3 is TGTGCCAGTAAATGGACTAGCGGGAGTTCGAATGAGCAGTTCTTC. It is translated as CASKWTSGSSNEQFF.

A word on this clone: This same CDR3 is encoded by further DNA sequences in the sample. This CDR3 is CASSSQGNYGYTF. The CDR3 DNA follows: TGTGCCAGCAGTTCACAGGGGAACTATGGCTACACCTTC. The genes are TRBV27 and TRBJ1-2; 7 bases line up with TRBD1. The CDR3 contains 13 residues. Germline CDR1 is MNHEY and CDR2 is SMNVEV (reference sequence). V shed 4 bases, J shed 2 bases, and the junction held 1 base outside the gene matches.

The chain employs TRBV27 and TRBJ2-7, with 7 bases fitting TRBD2. J lost 8 bases, V lost 1 base, and 5 bases had no gene match. The germline V gene has CDR1 MNHEY and CDR2 SMNVEV (reference sequence). The CDR3 runs to 13 residues. In DNA form, the CDR3 reads TGTGCCAGCAGTTTATTCGGGACTACGAAGCAGTACTTC. It codes for CASSLFGTTKQYF.

This clone came up many times. The rearrangement links TRBV4-1 to TRBJ1-1; 7 bases map to TRBD1. CDR1 is MGHRA and CDR2 is YSYEKL in the germline V gene. V lost 1 base to trimming and J lost 10 bases; unmatched junction nucleotides: 3. The CDR3 loop spans 12 amino acids. CDR3 DNA: TGCGCCAGCAGCCAAGGGAGGGGGCGAGCTTTCTTT. Protein product: CASSQGRGRAFF.

V and J are TRBV7-8 and TRBJ2-7; the match to TRBD2 covers 10 bases. Germline assignment: CDR1 SGHVS and CDR2 FQNEAQ. V shed 0 bases and J 2 bases; nucleotides not matched to a gene: 1. The length of the CDR3 is 15 residues. This CDR3 reads CASSLAAGGPYEQYF. CDR3 in DNA: TGTGCCAGCAGCTTAGCAGCGGGAGGGCCCTACGAGCAGTACTTC.

The rearrangement links TRBV6-2 or TRBV6-3 to TRBJ1-5; TRBD1 aligns across 7 bases. The CDR3 has 14 residues. Losses at the gene ends were 4 bases for V and 3 bases for J; bases not matched to a gene: 3. The germline gives CDR1 MNHEY, CDR2 SVGEGT. CDR3 in DNA: TGTGCCAGCAGTTCTACAGGGGTCAATCAGCCCCAGCATTTT. Its translation: CASSSTGVNQPQHF.

V usage is TRBV9 and J usage is TRBJ2-7; 8 bases align to TRBD2. V lost 1 base to trimming and J lost 2 bases; unmatched junction nucleotides: 11. The CDR3 contains 17 residues. Looked up from germline, CDR1 is SGDLS and CDR2 is YYNGEE. CDR3 amino acids: CASSVFELAVPAYEQYF. Written as DNA, the CDR3 is TGTGCCAGCAGCGTATTTGAACTAGCGGTCCCCGCCTACGAGCAGTACTTC.

The CDR3: CASSRGGLAKNTGELFF. CDR3 in DNA: TGTGCCAGCAGCCGTGGGGGACTAGCGAAGAACACCGGGGAGCTGTTTTTT. The chain has TRBV5-4 and TRBJ2-2; 10 bases agree with TRBD2. J lost 1 base, V lost 4 bases, and 7 bases had no gene match. This CDR3 comprises 17 residues. CDR1 and CDR2 (germline): SGHNT, YYREEE (reference sequence).

This chain uses TRBV24-1 with TRBJ2-1; 14 bases line up with TRBD2. This CDR3 spans 18 amino acids. From germline, CDR1 is KGHDR and CDR2 SFDVKD. The V gene end was trimmed by 5 bases and the J gene end by 2 bases; junction bases not matched to a gene: 7. CDR3 region: CATSGLAGGPGTYNEQFF. The CDR3 DNA follows: TGTGCCACCAGTGGACTAGCGGGAGGGCCTGGGACCTACAATGAGCAGTTCTTC.

The chain combines TRBV19 with TRBJ1-4, with D maybe TRBD1 (5 bases). Per germline, CDR1 LNHDA and CDR2 SQIVND (reference sequence). The CDR3 runs to 16 residues. V was shortened by 5 bases and J by 0 bases, with 13 bases between the two germline ends. The CDR3 DNA reads as TGTGCCAGTAGTGTTCCACGGGGGACAACTAATGAAAAACTGTTTTTT. Translation gives CASSVPRGTTNEKLFF.

This chain connects TRBV4-2 to TRBJ2-5, with 8 bases lining up with TRBD1. With 1 base clipped from V and 2 bases from J, the junction kept 3 bases outside the gene matches. CDR1 LGHNA and CDR2 YNFKEQ come from the germline V gene. The CDR3 length is 15 residues. CDR3 in amino acids: CASSQVGQEQETQYF. CDR3 DNA sequence: TGTGCCAGCAGCCAAGTGGGACAGGAGCAAGAGACCCAGTACTTC.

V is TRBV7-9 and J is TRBJ1-1; a possible D gene is TRBD1 (6 bases). The CDR3 covers 14 residues. Trimming left V 5 bases short and J 5 bases short, with 15 bases between. Germline CDR1 SEHNR, CDR2 FQNEAQ (reference sequence). The CDR3 DNA reads as TGTGCCAGCAGCGCCTACAGGGTTGGGACTGAAGCTTTCTTT. Residues: CASSAYRVGTEAFF.

J is TRBJ2-3 and V is TRBV7-2; 8 bases map to TRBD2. With V trimmed by 5 bases and J by 4 bases, 5 bases remained unmatched. The CDR3 runs 14 residues. Germline CDR1 is SGHTA and CDR2 is FQGNSA. The DNA for the CDR3 is TGTGCCAGCAGCGCAGCGGGAGAGGCAGATACGCAGTATTTT. Residues: CASSAAGEADTQYF.

The chain uses TRBV6-5 and TRBJ2-3; TRBD2 matches 13 bases. CDR1 MNHEY and CDR2 SVGAGI come from the germline V gene. The V segment lost 4 bases and the J segment 7 bases; nucleotides outside the gene matches: 8. The CDR3 is 16 amino acids. The CDR3 reads CASSSRTSGSAHTQYF. CDR3 DNA: TGTGCCAGCAGTTCCCGGACTAGCGGGAGCGCACATACGCAGTATTTT.

This clone turned up a few times. The CDR3 nucleotides are TGTGCCAGCAGCTTGCGAGGTCCGCCAGGCTACACCTTC. Protein sequence: CASSLRGPPGYTF. The chain combines TRBV5-6 with TRBJ1-2; D gene uncertain. This CDR3 is built from 13 residues. Per the germline V gene, CDR1 is SGHDT and CDR2 is YYEEEE. V was clipped by 1 base and J by 8 bases, with 12 bases between them.

The chain uses TRBV5-1 and TRBJ2-3; weak D call: TRBD2 (5 bases). V was cut by 0 bases and J by 2 bases, with 7 bases left in between. The CDR3 is 14 amino acids. Germline V lookup: CDR1 SGHRS, CDR2 YFSETQ. Here the CDR3 DNA reads TGCGCCAGCAGCTTGGCCGGGAACACAGATACGCAGTATTTT. The encoded protein is CASSLAGNTDTQYF.

The V and J genes are TRBV10-3 and TRBJ1-2, with D possibly being TRBD1 (5 bases). The length of the CDR3 is 14 residues. Trimming removed 0 bases at V and 8 bases at J, with 13 bases between. CDR1 is ENHRY and CDR2 is SYGVKD in the germline V gene. CDR3 DNA: TGTGCCATCAGTGAGTCGGCAGGGTTGGACGGCTACACCTTC. Translating it yields CAISESAGLDGYTF.

CDR3 amino acids: CASSSGLAGGPSQYF. CDR3 coding DNA: TGTGCCAGCAGCTCGGGACTAGCGGGAGGACCTTCGCAGTATTTT. The V and J genes are TRBV7-2 and TRBJ2-3; 15 bases are shared with TRBD2. CDR3 length equals 15 residues. The V gene's germline CDR1 is SGHTA and CDR2 FQGNSA. The J segment lost 10 bases and the V segment lost 4 bases, leaving 6 bases of the junction unmatched.

The V gene is TRBV28, the J gene TRBJ1-2; tentatively, D is TRBD1 (5 bases). This CDR3 is built from 14 residues. CDR1 is MDHEN, CDR2 SYDVKM, per germline. Trimming removed 2 bases from V and 4 bases from J, with 11 bases in between. For the CDR3, the DNA is TGTGCCAGCAGTTTACGGTGGGGCGGCTATGGCTACACCTTC. Amino acid sequence: CASSLRWGGYGYTF.

The chain joins TRBV11-2 to TRBJ1-6; perhaps TRBD1 as D (5 bases). V lost 1 base and J lost 9, with 10 bases in between. CDR3 length: 14 amino acids. Looked up from germline, CDR1 is SGHAT and CDR2 is FQNNGV. The CDR3 DNA sequence: TGTGCCAGCAGCTTAGGTGGGGGAGGTTCACCCCTCCACTTT. Amino acids: CASSLGGGGSPLHF.

This clone has only a few counts. The rearrangement links TRBV12-3 or TRBV12-4 to TRBJ1-5; a weak D match, TRBD1 (5 bases). The CDR3 spans 13 residues. V was cut by 7 bases and J by 7 bases, with 14 bases left in between. The CDR3 here is CASTVQGGQPQHF. The DNA for the CDR3 is TGTGCCAGCACGGTCCAGGGAGGGCAGCCCCAGCATTTT.

The sample holds a few counts of this clone. The rearrangement links TRBV4-3 to TRBJ1-4; 9 positions match TRBD1. The CDR3 sequence is 16 residues long. With V trimmed by 4 bases and J by 4 bases, 7 bases remained unmatched. Germline CDR1 reads LGHNA; CDR2 reads YSLEER. The CDR3 DNA follows: TGCGCCAGCAGCCCTAAGGGGACAGGGATTAATGAAAAACTGTTTTTT. This encodes CASSPKGTGINEKLFF.

The chain links TRBV27 to TRBJ1-5; 9 positions match TRBD1. Germline CDR1 reads MNHEY; CDR2 reads SMNVEV (reference sequence). The CDR3 loop spans 15 amino acids. Trimming at V came to 5 bases and at J to 2 bases, leaving 4 bases not matched to a gene. The CDR3 DNA reads as TGTGCCAGCAGTATCGACAGGGGGGGCAATCAGCCCCAGCATTTT. Protein product: CASSIDRGGNQPQHF.

The genes are TRBV6-2 or TRBV6-3 and TRBJ2-2; 9 bases line up with TRBD2. V gave up 3 bases and J gave up 4 bases; unmatched junction bases: 6. The CDR3 loop spans 16 amino acids. Germline V CDR1 and CDR2: MNHEY, SVGEGT. The CDR3 coding sequence is TGTGCCAGCAGTTATAGACTAGCGGAGATCACCGGGGAGCTGTTTTTT. Translated: CASSYRLAEITGELFF.

The V call is TRBV30, the J call TRBJ2-5, with TRBD1 matching 10 bases. The CDR3 has 15 residues. Germline lookup yields CDR1 GTSNPN and CDR2 SVGIG (reference sequence). Unmatched junction bases numbered 6, after V lost 0 bases and J lost 5 bases. Here the CDR3 reads CAWSVGTGVWETQYF. In nucleotides, the CDR3 is TGTGCCTGGAGTGTGGGGACAGGGGTTTGGGAGACCCAGTACTTC.

CDR3 protein: CASRPGGGRARNEQFF. The CDR3 nucleotides read TGTGCCAGCAGGCCTGGGGGTGGGAGGGCTCGGAATGAGCAGTTCTTC. The V call is TRBV6-2 or TRBV6-3, the J call TRBJ2-1; 7 nucleotides line up with TRBD2. Per the germline V gene, CDR1 is MNHEY and CDR2 is SVGEGT. CDR3 length equals 16 residues. The ends lost 6 bases at V and 7 bases at J; junction bases unmatched: 15.

The chain carries TRBV2 and TRBJ2-6, with D tentatively TRBD1 (5 bases). Germline loops: CDR1 SNHLY, CDR2 FYNNEI. Deletions cut 7 bases from V and 0 bases from J, with 10 bases between. The CDR3 totals 15 residues. The CDR3 loop reads CASNQGVSGANVLTF. The CDR3 nucleotides are TGTGCCAGCAACCAAGGGGTCTCTGGGGCCAACGTCCTGACTTTC.

The J gene is TRBJ1-6, the V gene TRBV9; possibly TRBD1 for D (5 bases). CDR1 SGDLS and CDR2 YYNGEE come from the germline V gene. There are 15 residues in the CDR3. V was shortened by 4 bases and J by 2 bases, with 10 bases between the two germline ends. The CDR3 sequence is CASSPRGTYNSPLHF. The CDR3 DNA is TGTGCCAGCAGCCCCCGGGGGACCTATAATTCACCCCTCCACTTT.

This clone has only one observation. The chain recombines TRBV10-3 with TRBJ2-7, with D maybe TRBD2 (6 bases). With 6 bases removed from V and 4 bases from J, the gap between germline ends came to 13 bases. This CDR3 has 13 amino acids. Germline CDR1 and CDR2: ENHRY and SYGVKD. This chain's CDR3 is CAISRSGAYEQYF. The CDR3 nucleotides are TGTGCCATCAGCCGTAGCGGCGCGTACGAGCAGTACTTC.